One sample yielded the 9 T cell receptor beta chains listed below, sequenced in a study of vaccination and CD4 T cells after COVID-19. What these receptors recognize is not known. Treatment denoted: approximately 10-day PBMC culture with coronavirus spike peptide pools or control peptides (ViraFEST assay). Scientists ran DNA taken from cultured CD4+ T cells through the Oncomine TCR Beta short-read assay for sequencing. A single record per CDR3 protein comes from TCRdb applying MiXCR to the PCR reads. The table records roughly 13,000 distinct CDR3 sequences, approximately 56% of them present only once. The source material was CD4+ T cells from blood, cultured in vitro. The origin of the receptors is a human donor who had recovered from COVID-19.

The rearrangement links TRBV15 to TRBJ2-7; D ambiguous. V lost 0 bases to trimming and J lost 6 bases, with 15 bases between them. Germline V lookup: CDR1 LNHNV, CDR2 YYDKDF (reference sequence). CDR3 length: 15 amino acids. The CDR3 DNA reads TGTGCCACCAGCAGAGACGGGCTAGGCAGAAGCGAGCAGTACTTC. It encodes CATSRDGLGRSEQYF.

The chain couples TRBV7-8 to TRBJ2-5; D remains unclear. Germline values: CDR1 SGHVS, CDR2 FQNEAQ. The CDR3 totals 11 residues. Trimming left V 3 bases short and J 2 bases short, with 1 base between. Written as DNA, the CDR3 is TGTGCCAGCAGCTTTCAAGAGACCCAGTACTTC. It encodes CASSFQETQYF.

The chain recombines TRBV2 with TRBJ1-6; D unclear. CDR1 and CDR2 from the germline V gene are SNHLY and FYNNEI. The CDR3 spans 13 residues. Between the trimmed V and J ends, which lost 7 bases and 8 bases, there was a span of 12 bases. DNA for the CDR3: TGTGCCAGCACTGCTAGGTGGGATTCACCCCTCCACTTT. Amino acid sequence: CASTARWDSPLHF.

This clonotype has only a few counts. This chain connects TRBV7-9 to TRBJ1-2; possibly TRBD1 for D (5 bases). Germline CDR1 SEHNR, CDR2 FQNEAQ (reference sequence). V was cut by 4 bases and J by 7 bases, with 10 bases left in between. The CDR3 extends over 12 amino acids. The CDR3 loop is CASSSSGIGYTF. The CDR3 bases are TGTGCCAGCAGCTCGTCAGGGATTGGCTACACCTTC.

This chain uses TRBV20-1 with TRBJ1-2; 7 nucleotides align to TRBD1. Germline V lookup: CDR1 DFQATT, CDR2 SNEGSKA (reference sequence). The ends lost 0 bases at V and 4 bases at J; junction bases unmatched: 5. The CDR3 is 14 amino acids. CDR3 in amino acids: CSAREPGGSYGYTF. CDR3 bases: TGCAGTGCTAGAGAGCCAGGGGGAAGCTATGGCTACACCTTC.

V and J are TRBV7-9 and TRBJ1-1; TRBD1 aligns across 8 bases. Trimming removed 3 bases from V and 11 bases from J; junction bases left unmatched: 14. The CDR3 spans 15 residues. Germline CDR1 SEHNR, CDR2 FQNEAQ (reference sequence). CDR3 protein: CASSFYDRGSLGAFF. The CDR3 region has the DNA TGTGCCAGCAGCTTTTACGACAGGGGATCCCTCGGGGCTTTCTTT.

This CDR3 is CASMFTSGTYEQYF. The CDR3 nucleotides read TGCGCCAGCATGTTCACTAGCGGGACCTACGAGCAGTACTTC. The gene calls are TRBV5-1 and TRBJ2-7; 10 bases fit TRBD2. CDR1 is SGHRS and CDR2 is YFSETQ in the germline V gene. The V segment lost 6 bases and the J segment 2 bases; nucleotides outside the gene matches: 5. The CDR3 loop spans 14 amino acids. Combining the CDR3 with reference TRBV5-1 and TRBJ2-7 gives the whole variable domain KAGVTQTPRYLIKTRGQQVTLSCSPISGHRSVSWYQQTPGQGLQFLFEYFSETQRNKGNFPGRFSGRQFSNSRSEMNVSTLELGDSALYLCASMFTSGTYEQYFGPGTRLTVT.

This clonotype occurred a few times. The J gene is TRBJ2-1, the V gene TRBV6-4, with 7 bases lining up with TRBD2. Unmatched junction bases numbered 7, after V lost 2 bases and J lost 9 bases. There are 14 residues in the CDR3. The V gene's germline CDR1 is MRHNA and CDR2 SNTAGT. The CDR3 DNA follows: TGTGCCAGCAGTGACGGAATCCCGGGAGGTGAGCAGTTCTTC. Its translation is CASSDGIPGGEQFF.

This clonotype was recorded once. This chain connects TRBV28 to TRBJ1-6, with 9 positions matching TRBD1. This CDR3 is 15 amino acids long. Germline V gives CDR1 MDHEN, CDR2 SYDVKM. The V and J ends lost 3 bases and 10 bases, in that order; junction bases with no gene match: 7. The CDR3 DNA is TGTGCCAGCAGTTTTTTAGGGACAGGGTCCTCACCCCTCCACTTT. As protein: CASSFLGTGSSPLHF.